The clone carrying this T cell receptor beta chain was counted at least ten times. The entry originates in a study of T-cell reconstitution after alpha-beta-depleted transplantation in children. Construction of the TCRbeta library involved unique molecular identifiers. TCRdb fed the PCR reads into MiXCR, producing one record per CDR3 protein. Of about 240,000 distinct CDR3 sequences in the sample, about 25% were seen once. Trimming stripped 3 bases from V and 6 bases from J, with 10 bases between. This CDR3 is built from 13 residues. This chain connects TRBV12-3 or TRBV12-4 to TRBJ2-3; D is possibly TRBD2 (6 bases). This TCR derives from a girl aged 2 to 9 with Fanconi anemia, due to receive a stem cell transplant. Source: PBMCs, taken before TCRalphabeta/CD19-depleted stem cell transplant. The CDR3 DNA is TGTGCCAGCAGTTTGTCTGGGAGGGATACGCAGTATTTT. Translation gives CASSLSGRDTQYF.